What follows is one T cell receptor (beta chain) and its context. The source of the sample is a study of blood T cell repertoires in COVID-19. This CDR3 comprises 12 residues. Per the germline V gene, CDR1 is SGHDN and CDR2 is FVKESK. V was clipped by 3 bases and J by 5 bases; unmatched bases: 1. In the authors' workflow: Reference gene primers were amplified, and this amplification served to estimate nucleated cell counts. Assay used: immunoSEQ multiplex PCR; TCRdb lists only in-frame clones, some missing. V, J and clone size reflect that table, while D and trimming were determined from the DNA. Of about 81,000 clones in the sample, 75% to 95% were seen once.

The J gene is TRBJ2-7, the V gene TRBV14, with 7 bases matching TRBD1. The sequencing sample was made of peripheral blood. This TCR derives from a woman between 45 and 60 years old in a cohort sampled during active COVID-19. DNA for the CDR3: TGTGCCAGCAGCCACACAGGGGACGAGCAGTACTTC. The encoded protein is CASSHTGDEQYF.